This is a list of T cell receptor beta chains from one sample in a study of shared clonotypes between healthy human individuals. Some clones are missing from TCRdb's copy, which holds only in-frame ones; the method was immunoSEQ multiplex PCR. The table shows about 2 million clones, with roughly 95% occurring only once. The source material was naive CD4+ T cells sorted from blood. The receptors shown here come from a man aged 18 to 35 in good health. The CDR3 runs from the conserved cysteine through the conserved F or W. A D gene is named only where the DNA matches it firmly. The size field is filled for only some rows; it gives once, few, many or a size class.

J	size	V	D	DNA	CDR3
TRBJ1-4	.	TRBV2	.	TGTGCCAGCGGTATTACTAGGACCAATGAAAAACTGTTTTTT	CASGITRTNEKLFF
TRBJ1-4	.	TRBV7-3	.	TGTGCCAGCAGCCCCCACAGGATAGGTGAAAAACTGTTTTTT	CASSPHRIGEKLFF
TRBJ1-4	.	TRBV5-1	.	TGCGCCAGCAGCGTGGGGCCGCTAGGAACTAATGAAAAACTGTTTTTT	CASSVGPLGTNEKLFF
TRBJ1-2	.	TRBV5-4	.	TGTGCCAGCAGCCCTCCCACGGCGGGGCTCGGGGGCTACACCTTC	CASSPPTAGLGGYTF
TRBJ2-2	once	TRBV7-2	TRBD1	TGTGCCAGCAGTCGTGGACAGGGCGGGGAGCTGTTTTTT	CASSRGQGGELFF
TRBJ2-2	.	TRBV9	.	TGTGCCAGCAGCGTTACGGTTGCGAACACCGGGGAGCTGTTTTTT	CASSVTVANTGELFF
TRBJ2-2	.	TRBV4-1	.	TGCGCCAGCAGCCAAGCCCGGACCGGGGAGCTGTTTTTT	CASSQARTGELFF
TRBJ2-6	.	TRBV7-7	.	TGTGCTAGCAGCTTAAACTCTGGGGCCAACGTCCTGACTTTC	CASSLNSGANVLTF
TRBJ2-7	.	TRBV5-1	.	TGCGCCAGCAGCCAAACCCCAGGATCTAACGAGCAGTACTTC	CASSQTPGSNEQYF
TRBJ2-7	.	TRBV2	TRBD1	TGTGCCAGCAGAACAGGGGGCGGCTCCTACGAGCAGTACTTC	CASRTGGGSYEQYF
TRBJ1-6	.	TRBV6-1	TRBD1	TGTGCCAGCAGTGAATTTGAACAGGGGGTTGGAGGAGGCTCCTATAATTCACCCCTCCACTTT	CASSEFEQGVGGGSYNSPLHF
TRBJ2-2	.	TRBV5-8	TRBD1	TGTGCCAGCAGGAGGTCCCGGGACAGTAACCTAGGGGAGCTGTTTTTT	CASRRSRDSNLGELFF
TRBJ2-6	.	TRBV5-1	TRBD2	TGCGCCAGCAGCCCGCCTAGCGGGGTTGCTGGGGCCAACGTCCTGACTTTC	CASSPPSGVAGANVLTF
TRBJ1-4	.	TRBV5-1	TRBD1	TGCGCCAGCAGCGTGGACAGGGGTGGTCCTAATGAAAAACTGTTTTTT	CASSVDRGGPNEKLFF
TRBJ2-7	.	TRBV6-1	TRBD2	TGTGCCAGCAGTGAAGGAAAACTAGCGGGAGAACCCTACGAGCAGTACTTC	CASSEGKLAGEPYEQYF
TRBJ1-2	.	TRBV19	.	TGTGCCAGTAGCCGGGACCACGCTAACTATGGCTACACCTTC	CASSRDHANYGYTF
TRBJ1-1	.	TRBV6-1	TRBD1	TGTGCCAGCAACAGGGGCATGAACACTGAAGCTTTCTTT	CASNRGMNTEAFF
TRBJ2-6	.	TRBV6-6	.	TGTGCCGGTTACAGGGTGGGGGCCAACGTCCTGACTTTC	CAGYRVGANVLTF
TRBJ2-7	.	TRBV27	TRBD1	TGTGCCAGCAGTTTAGAGGGGACAGGCCCTTTCGAGCAGTACTTC	CASSLEGTGPFEQYF
TRBJ1-6	few	TRBV10-3	.	TGTGCCATCAGTGGTGATTCACCCCTCCACTTT	CAISGDSPLHF
TRBJ2-1	.	TRBV27	.	TGTGCCAGCAGTTTAGGTCGGGGGAGGCATGAGCAGTTCTTC	CASSLGRGRHEQFF
TRBJ2-3	.	TRBV2	TRBD2	TGTGCCGGCCAGACTAGCGGGACGTTTGGAGATACGCAGTATTTT	CAGQTSGTFGDTQYF
TRBJ1-3	.	TRBV30	.	TGTGCCTGGAGTGGTAGGGTTGTTGGAAACACCATATATTTT	CAWSGRVVGNTIYF
TRBJ2-1	.	TRBV30	.	TGTGCCTGGAGTATGGAAGTATACAATGAGCAGTTCTTC	CAWSMEVYNEQFF
TRBJ1-5	.	TRBV5-8	TRBD1	TGTGCCAGCAGCCCCGGGACAGGGGGCAATCAGCCCCAGCATTTT	CASSPGTGGNQPQHF
TRBJ2-2	once	TRBV4-3	.	TGCGCCAGCAGCCCGCAGGGGAGCACCGGGGAGCTGTTTTTT	CASSPQGSTGELFF
TRBJ1-1	.	TRBV7-2	.	TGTGCCAGCAGCTTAGGATCAGGGGCGAGTGCTTTCTTT	CASSLGSGASAFF
TRBJ2-7	.	TRBV11-2	TRBD1	TGTGCCAGCAGCCTCAGGGGGCCCACTACATGGGAGCAGTACTTC	CASSLRGPTTWEQYF
TRBJ2-7	.	TRBV7-3	.	TGTGCCAGCAGCATTGACGGGACAAGAGCCTACGAGCAGTACTTC	CASSIDGTRAYEQYF
TRBJ2-1	.	TRBV18	TRBD2	TGTGCCAGCTCCCTCGGGCAGGGGACTAGCGGGACCTACAATGAGCAGTTCTTC	CASSLGQGTSGTYNEQFF
TRBJ2-7	.	TRBV5-4	TRBD1	TGTGCCAGCAGTCCGGGACAGGGGCGTAACGAGCAGTACTTC	CASSPGQGRNEQYF
TRBJ2-1	.	TRBV9	TRBD2	TGTGCCAGCAGCCCCGGGGGACTAGGAGGTTACAATGAGCAGTTCTTC	CASSPGGLGGYNEQFF
TRBJ2-7	.	TRBV19	.	TGTGCCAGTAGTCCTATTGGGTACGAGCAGTACTTC	CASSPIGYEQYF
TRBJ1-6	.	TRBV5-6	.	TGTGCCAGCAGCTCAGGGATGGGCTCACCCCTCCACTTT	CASSSGMGSPLHF
TRBJ1-5	.	TRBV6-6	.	TGTGCCAGCAGTTACGAAGGGACGGGCAATCAGCCCCAGCATTTT	CASSYEGTGNQPQHF
TRBJ2-4	.	TRBV7-8	TRBD1	TGTGCCAGCAGCACGGCAGGGGGCACAACCAAAAACATTCAGTACTTC	CASSTAGGTTKNIQYF
TRBJ2-1	.	TRBV7-3	TRBD2	TGTGCCAGCAGCAGCAATAGCGGGGGATACAATGAGCAGTTCTTC	CASSSNSGGYNEQFF
TRBJ2-5	.	TRBV5-4	TRBD1	TGTGCCAGCAGCTTGAAATCCGGACAGGGGGAGACCCAGTACTTC	CASSLKSGQGETQYF
TRBJ2-5	.	TRBV2	.	TGTGCCAGCAGTCTGATCAACAGCCAAGAGACCCAGTACTTC	CASSLINSQETQYF
TRBJ1-2	once	TRBV27	TRBD1	TGTGCCAGCAGGAGACAGGGAACGACTTATGGCTACACCTTC	CASRRQGTTYGYTF
TRBJ1-2	.	TRBV6-1	.	TGTGCCAGCAGTGATCCCGGCGACGGCTACACCTTC	CASSDPGDGYTF
TRBJ1-1	.	TRBV10-3	.	TGTGCCATCAGTGTTTCCGGGCTTGAAGCTTTCTTT	CAISVSGLEAFF
TRBJ2-1	.	TRBV19	.	TGTGCCAGTACCCCCTCCGGGATCTCCTACAATGAGCAGTTCTTC	CASTPSGISYNEQFF
TRBJ1-3	.	TRBV2	.	TGTGCCAGCAGTGGGAGCGTCTCTGGAAACACCATATATTTT	CASSGSVSGNTIYF
TRBJ1-2	.	TRBV28	TRBD1	TGTGCCAGCAGTTATCCCTGGGGACAGGGTTTCGGCTACACCTTC	CASSYPWGQGFGYTF
TRBJ1-2	once	TRBV11-2	.	TGTGCCAGCAGCTTTGACAGAAACTATGGCTACACCTTC	CASSFDRNYGYTF
TRBJ2-1	.	TRBV5-6	TRBD2	TGTGCCAGCAGCCCCCCACCCGGACTAGGCAACAATGAGCAGTTCTTC	CASSPPPGLGNNEQFF
TRBJ1-6	.	TRBV9	.	TGTGCCAGCAGCGTAGATGCAGGGGCAGAAAATTCACCCCTCCACTTT	CASSVDAGAENSPLHF
TRBJ2-1	.	TRBV5-4	TRBD1	TGTGCCATCGCCCTACAGGGGATCGGCCCCAATGAGCAGTTCTTC	CAIALQGIGPNEQFF
TRBJ2-3	.	TRBV18	.	TGTGCCAGCTCAGCGACAGTCCCCACAGATACGCAGTATTTT	CASSATVPTDTQYF
TRBJ2-2	.	TRBV7-9	TRBD1	TGTGCCCCCGGGGACAGCCGAGGTACCGGGGAGCTGTTTTTT	CAPGDSRGTGELFF
TRBJ2-1	.	TRBV11-3	TRBD2	TGTGCCAGCAGCTTAGGGGTGGGAGGGAACAATGAGCAGTTCTTC	CASSLGVGGNNEQFF
TRBJ2-6	.	TRBV7-3	TRBD1	TGTGCCAGCAGCCCGAAAGGGACAGGGATCGAAGGCTCTGGGGCCAACGTCCTGACTTTC	CASSPKGTGIEGSGANVLTF